The 21 T cell receptor beta chains presented below share a single source sample, sequenced in a study of cytotoxic CD8 clonotypes in ibrutinib-treated CLL. Clones were read by immunoSEQ multiplex PCR, and TCRdb kept only the in-frame ones, dropping some. The profile shows some 23,000 clones, about two thirds of them singletons. The sample consisted of PBMCs, taken at disease progression, from a patient treated with ibrutinib. These receptors came from a human donor with chronic lymphocytic leukemia.

This rearrangement joins TRBV2 to TRBJ1-2; TRBD1 matches 8 bases. V dropped 6 bases and J dropped 4; count of bases not matched to a gene: 7. The germline V gene encodes CDR1 SNHLY and CDR2 FYNNEI. This CDR3 has 14 amino acids. CDR3 sequence reads: CASSWTGWAYGYTF. CDR3 sequence (DNA): TGTGCCAGCAGCTGGACAGGGTGGGCCTATGGCTACACCTTC. Using reference TRBV2 and TRBJ1-2 for the parts outside the CDR3, the full variable domain is EPEVTQTPSHQVTQMGQEVILRCVPISNHLYFYWYRQILGQKVEFLVSFYNNEISEKSEIFDDQFSVERPDGSNFTLKIRSTKLEDSAMYFCASSWTGWAYGYTFGSGTRLTVV.

The chain recombines TRBV4-1 with TRBJ2-1; a weak D match, TRBD2 (5 bases). CDR1 MGHRA and CDR2 YSYEKL come from the germline V gene. V was shortened by 0 bases and J by 8 bases, with 11 bases between the two germline ends. The length of the CDR3 is 14 residues. The DNA of the CDR3 is TGCGCCAGCAGCCAAGAGGAGGCGGGCTATGAGCAGTTCTTC. This sequence encodes CASSQEEAGYEQFF.

Only a few counts were recorded for this clone. The gene calls are TRBV9 and TRBJ2-3, with 8 nucleotides matching TRBD2. J was trimmed by 3 bases and V by 0 bases; bases with no gene match: 9. The germline V gene has CDR1 SGDLS and CDR2 YYNGEE. CDR3 length: 17 residues. The CDR3 DNA reads TGTGCCAGCAGCGTAGTTGACGGGGGGGCCGGGACAGATACGCAGTATTTT. It is translated as CASSVVDGGAGTDTQYF.

The chain recombines TRBV18 with TRBJ2-5, with unresolved D. CDR3 length: 14 amino acids. Germline CDR1 and CDR2: KGHSH and LQKENI. Trimming cost V 2 bases and J 5 bases, with 12 bases left between them. CDR3 coding DNA: TGTGCCAGCTCACCAGGGCCAGAAGTGGAGACCCAGTACTTC. Amino acids: CASSPGPEVETQYF.

This sequence joins TRBV19 and TRBJ1-6; D remains unclear. CDR1 LNHDA and CDR2 SQIVND come from the germline V gene (reference sequence). This CDR3 is 17 amino acids long. V was pared by 1 base and J by 0 bases, with 10 bases between. The DNA for the CDR3 is TGTGCCAGTAGTATAGCACAGAGAAGCTCCTATAATTCACCCCTCCACTTT. It specifies CASSIAQRSSYNSPLHF.

The chain has TRBV11-3 and TRBJ2-1, with D possibly being TRBD2 (6 bases). CDR3 length equals 15 residues. The germline V gene encodes CDR1 SGHNT and CDR2 YENEEA. The germline V and J ends were trimmed by 4 bases and 9 bases, with 19 bases remaining between them. As DNA, the CDR3 is TGTGCCAGCAGCTCGAGGATCCTCCCCGGGAGTGAGCAGTTCTTC. This gives the protein CASSSRILPGSEQFF.

The chain joins TRBV7-3 to TRBJ1-2, with D possibly TRBD1 on 5 matching bases. V gave up 2 bases and J gave up 6 bases, with 10 bases separating them. The germline gives CDR1 SGHTA, CDR2 FQGTGA. This CDR3 spans 13 amino acids. The CDR3 region has the DNA TGTGCCAGCAGCTTAGGGGACGGGGATGGCTACACCTTC. Protein sequence: CASSLGDGDGYTF.

CDR3 residues: CAIGGQGNSPLHF. For the CDR3, the DNA is TGTGCCATCGGGGGACAGGGGAATTCACCCCTCCACTTT. The gene calls are TRBV10-3 and TRBJ1-6; 10 positions agree with TRBD1. This CDR3 contains 13 residues. With V trimmed by 8 bases and J by 7 bases, 2 bases remained unmatched. CDR1 and CDR2 from the germline V gene are ENHRY and SYGVKD.

In this sample, this clone turned up once. This rearrangement joins TRBV18 to TRBJ1-4; D not certain. CDR3 length: 17 residues. Per the germline V gene, CDR1 is KGHSH and CDR2 is LQKENI. The V and J ends lost 3 bases and 0 bases respectively, with 14 bases between them. The CDR3: CASSPLSPPATNEKLFF. CDR3 sequence (DNA): TGTGCCAGCTCACCCCTCTCCCCCCCCGCAACTAATGAAAAACTGTTTTTT.

This clone was detected only a few times. The genes are TRBV18 and TRBJ2-7; D may be TRBD2 (6 bases). This CDR3 has 14 amino acids. CDR1 is KGHSH and CDR2 is LQKENI in the germline V gene. Trimming cost V 0 bases and J 4 bases, with 10 bases left between them. The CDR3 sequence: CASSPPRDLYEQYF. Written as DNA, the CDR3 is TGTGCCAGCTCACCACCGCGGGATTTGTACGAGCAGTACTTC. The whole variable domain, filled in from reference TRBV18 and TRBJ2-7, reads NAGVMQNPRHLVRRRGQEARLRCSPMKGHSHVYWYRQLPEEGLKFMVYLQKENIIDESGMPKERFSAEFPKEGPSILRIQQVVRGDSAAYFCASSPPRDLYEQYFGPGTRLTVT.

The chain couples TRBV7-9 to TRBJ2-7, with 7 positions matching TRBD1. Germline V gene lookup returns CDR1 SEHNR and CDR2 FQNEAQ (reference sequence). The CDR3 runs to 15 residues. The V and J ends lost 4 bases and 3 bases, in that order; junction bases with no gene match: 9. The CDR3 protein is CASSSRTGMIYEQYF. CDR3 DNA: TGTGCCAGCAGCTCACGGACAGGTATGATCTACGAGCAGTACTTC.

The CDR3 region has the DNA TGCGCCAGCAGGCGGGGGAATCAAGAGACCCAGTACTTC. Translation gives CASRRGNQETQYF. V is TRBV5-1 and J is TRBJ2-5; TRBD2 agrees at 7 bases. After removal of 5 bases from V and 2 bases from J, the junction contained 3 bases not matched to a gene. This CDR3 is 13 amino acids long. Germline CDR1 and CDR2: SGHRS and YFSETQ.

The table lists this clone with a few counts. This chain uses TRBV9 with TRBJ1-2; no definite D call. The CDR3 loop spans 13 amino acids. Germline-derived CDR1 and CDR2 are SGDLS and YYNGEE. The V gene lost 0 bases and the J gene lost 1 base, with 4 bases spanning the gap. The CDR3 bases are TGTGCCAGCAGCGTAGAGTTTAACTATGGCTACACCTTC. Residues: CASSVEFNYGYTF.

The V call is TRBV18, the J call TRBJ2-6; a weak D match, TRBD2 (5 bases). The CDR3 has 18 residues. In germline, CDR1 is KGHSH, CDR2 LQKENI. V was trimmed by 5 bases and J by 0 bases, leaving 17 bases between them. CDR3 sequence reads: CASSLNPGLVSGANVLTF. CDR3 DNA sequence: TGTGCCAGCTCATTAAACCCGGGGTTGGTCTCTGGGGCCAACGTCCTGACTTTC.

CDR3 nucleotides: TGTGCCAGCAGTTTGAGGGGAGGCTATGGCTACACCTTC. This translates into CASSLRGGYGYTF. The chain joins TRBV27 to TRBJ1-2, with D tentatively TRBD1 (5 bases). The V gene's germline CDR1 is MNHEY and CDR2 SMNVEV (reference sequence). This CDR3 comprises 13 residues. Trimming stripped 3 bases from V and 4 bases from J, with 9 bases between.

The genes are TRBV19 and TRBJ1-5; D unresolved. The CDR3 loop spans 14 amino acids. The germline V gene encodes CDR1 LNHDA and CDR2 SQIVND (reference sequence). The germline V and J ends were trimmed by 5 bases and 3 bases, with 11 bases remaining between them. CDR3 DNA sequence: TGTGCCAGTAGTCTCGGACGGGACAATCAGCCCCAGCATTTT. Its translation: CASSLGRDNQPQHF.

The V call is TRBV5-4, the J call TRBJ2-3; 7 nucleotides align to TRBD2. Germline assignment: CDR1 SGHNT and CDR2 YYREEE (reference sequence). The CDR3 is made up of 15 amino acids. Trimming removed 0 bases from V and 2 bases from J; junction bases left unmatched: 3. CDR3 sequence reads: CASSLGLADTDTQYF. The CDR3 nucleotides are TGTGCCAGCAGCTTGGGTCTAGCGGACACAGATACGCAGTATTTT. The full variable domain, rest sourced from reference TRBV5-4 and TRBJ2-3, is ETGVTQSPTHLIKTRGQQVTLRCSSQSGHNTVSWYQQALGQGPQFIFQYYREEENGRGNFPPRFSGLQFPNYSSELNVNALELDDSALYLCASSLGLADTDTQYFGPGTRLTVL.

CDR3 protein: CASSPPRGGNNEKLFF. For the CDR3, the DNA is TGTGCCAGCAGCCCCCCACGCGGGGGGAATAATGAAAAACTGTTTTTT. The chain uses TRBV7-8 and TRBJ1-4, with a tentative D call TRBD1 (5 bases). The CDR3 contains 16 residues. V was cut by 5 bases and J by 4 bases, with 17 bases left in between. CDR1 and CDR2 (germline): SGHVS, FQNEAQ.

The chain is built from TRBV5-1 and TRBJ2-1; 9 bases align to TRBD2. The CDR3 sequence is 14 residues long. Per the germline V gene, CDR1 is SGHRS and CDR2 is YFSETQ. With V trimmed by 0 bases and J by 7 bases, 2 bases remained unmatched. The CDR3 nucleotides are TGCGCCAGCAGCTTGGGACTAGCGGTGAATGAGCAGTTCTTC. Translation gives CASSLGLAVNEQFF.

Many counts were recorded for this clone. The CDR3 protein is CASTLRTLHGPQHF. CDR3 in DNA: TGTGCCAGTACGCTCCGGACCCTCCATGGGCCCCAGCATTTT. This chain uses TRBV19 with TRBJ1-5, with D hard to call. Deletions cut 7 bases from V and 9 bases from J, with 19 bases between. This CDR3 is built from 14 residues. Looked up from germline, CDR1 is LNHDA and CDR2 is SQIVND (reference sequence).

The chain links TRBV7-2 to TRBJ1-1; 8 bases are a match to TRBD1. The J segment lost 4 bases and the V segment lost 5 bases, leaving 6 bases of the junction unmatched. Looked up from germline, CDR1 is SGHTA and CDR2 is FQGNSA. CDR3 length: 14 amino acids. CDR3 sequence (DNA): TGTGCCAGCAGCGCCGGACAGGGCGGCACTGAAGCTTTCTTT. Amino acid sequence: CASSAGQGGTEAFF.